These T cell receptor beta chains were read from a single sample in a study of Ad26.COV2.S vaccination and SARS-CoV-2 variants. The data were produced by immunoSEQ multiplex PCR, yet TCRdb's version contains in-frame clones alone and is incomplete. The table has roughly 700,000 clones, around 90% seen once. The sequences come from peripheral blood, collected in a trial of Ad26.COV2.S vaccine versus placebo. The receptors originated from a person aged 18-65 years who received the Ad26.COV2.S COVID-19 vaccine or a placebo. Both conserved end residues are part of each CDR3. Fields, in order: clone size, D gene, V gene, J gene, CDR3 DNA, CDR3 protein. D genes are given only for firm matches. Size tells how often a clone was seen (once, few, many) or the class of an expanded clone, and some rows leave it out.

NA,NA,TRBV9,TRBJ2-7,TGTGCCAGCAGCGCATGGACAGTACATGATATCTACGAGCAGTACTTC,CASSAWTVHDIYEQYF
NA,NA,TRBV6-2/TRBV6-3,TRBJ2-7,TGTGCCAGCAGTTACGCCCAGCCGGGCGGATTGGACGAGCAGTACTTC,CASSYAQPGGLDEQYF
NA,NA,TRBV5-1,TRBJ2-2,TGCGCCAGCAGAGCCGGGACCGAGAACACCGGGGAGCTGTTTTTT,CASRAGTENTGELFF
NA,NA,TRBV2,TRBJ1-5,TGTGCCAGCAAGTCAGGCTCGAGCAATCAGCCCCAGCATTTT,CASKSGSSNQPQHF
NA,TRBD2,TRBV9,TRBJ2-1,TGTGCCAGCAGCCCTGGACTAGGAAGGGACAATGAGCAGTTCTTC,CASSPGLGRDNEQFF
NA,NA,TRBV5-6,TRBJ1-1,TGTGCCAGCAGCTTGGGGTGGGCGGCGAACACTGAAGCTTTCTTT,CASSLGWAANTEAFF
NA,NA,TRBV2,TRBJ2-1,TGTGCCAGCAGTGCCAACAATGAGCAGTTCTTC,CASSANNEQFF
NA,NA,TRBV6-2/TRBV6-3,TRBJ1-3,TGTGCCAGCAGCTTCGACAGAAACTCTGGAAACACCATATATTTT,CASSFDRNSGNTIYF
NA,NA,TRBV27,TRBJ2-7,TGTGCCAGCAGTTGGGCAGGGGGGTCCTACGAGCAGTACTTC,CASSWAGGSYEQYF
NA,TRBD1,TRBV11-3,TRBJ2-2,TGTGCCAGCAGCTTAGATCTTCCTGGACAGGGATCGAGCACCGGGGAGCTGTTTTTT,CASSLDLPGQGSSTGELFF
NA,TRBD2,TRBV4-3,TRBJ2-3,TGCGCCAGCAGCCAAGATCGACTAGCGGGGTCGGGAGATACGCAGTATTTT,CASSQDRLAGSGDTQYF
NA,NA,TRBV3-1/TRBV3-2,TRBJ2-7,TGTGCCAGCAGACGGGGCCCGGTCTACGAGCAGTACTTC,CASRRGPVYEQYF
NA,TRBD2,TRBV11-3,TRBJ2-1,TGTGCCAGCAGCTTTAGCGGGGGGGCCGCCAATGAGCAGTTCTTC,CASSFSGGAANEQFF
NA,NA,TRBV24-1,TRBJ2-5,TGTGCCACCAGTGATTTTTCCAGGGGCCCCGAGACCCAGTACTTC,CATSDFSRGPETQYF
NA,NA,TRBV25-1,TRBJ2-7,TGTGCCAGCAGCCGTGGTGGGCACAAAGGGCAATACTTC,CASSRGGHKGQYF
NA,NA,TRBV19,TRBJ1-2,TGTGCCAGTACCCGCAGTCCGAACTATGGCTACACCTTC,CASTRSPNYGYTF
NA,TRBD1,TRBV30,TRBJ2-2,TGTGCCTGGAAGACAGGGGACTCCAACACCGGGGAGCTGTTTTTT,CAWKTGDSNTGELFF
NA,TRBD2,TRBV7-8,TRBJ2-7,TGTGCCAGCAGCTTCCAGGGAGGGTTCTCCTACGAGCAGTACTTC,CASSFQGGFSYEQYF
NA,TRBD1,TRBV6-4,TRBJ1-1,TGTGCCGGGAACAGGGGGCAAGGTGAAGCTTTCTTT,CAGNRGQGEAFF
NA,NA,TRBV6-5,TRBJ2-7,TGTGCCAGCAGGGCGGTTGGCTACGAGCAGTACTTC,CASRAVGYEQYF
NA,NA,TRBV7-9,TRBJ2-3,TGTGCCAGCAGCTTAGGAGTAGAGACTAGCACAGATACGCAGTATTTT,CASSLGVETSTDTQYF
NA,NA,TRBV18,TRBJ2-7,TGTGCCAGCTCAACCGGGCGCGGGGGCGGGAGCAGTCAGGAGCAGTACTTC,CASSTGRGGGSSQEQYF
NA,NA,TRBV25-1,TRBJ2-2,TGTGCCAGCAGTGAAGCGGGCACCGGGGAGCTGTTTTTT,CASSEAGTGELFF
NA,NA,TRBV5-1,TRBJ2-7,TGCGCCAGCAGCCCGGGTGAGGACTACGAGCAGTACTTC,CASSPGEDYEQYF
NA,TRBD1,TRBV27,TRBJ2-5,TGTGCCAGCAGTTTATCACTGGACAGGCTTGAGACCCAGTACTTC,CASSLSLDRLETQYF
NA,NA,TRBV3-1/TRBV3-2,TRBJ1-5,TGTGCCAGCAGCCAGGCCGACAGCAATCAGCCCCAGCATTTT,CASSQADSNQPQHF
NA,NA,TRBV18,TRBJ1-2,TGTGCCAGCTCACCACCGTGGGGAGACCCGTATGGCTACACCTTC,CASSPPWGDPYGYTF
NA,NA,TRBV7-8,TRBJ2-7,TGTGCCAGCAGCCCCCGGGGCGGGCCCTCCTACGAGCAGTACTTC,CASSPRGGPSYEQYF
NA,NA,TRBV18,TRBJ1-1,TGTGCCAGCTCATCACGGGGGGCCAACACTGAAGCTTTCTTT,CASSSRGANTEAFF
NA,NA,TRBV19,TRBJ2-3,TGTGCCAGTGGCACCAGCACAGATACGCAGTATTTT,CASGTSTDTQYF
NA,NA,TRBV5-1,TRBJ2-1,TGCGCCAGCAGCTTGGAGGGGGAAGTATACAATGAGCAGTTCTTC,CASSLEGEVYNEQFF
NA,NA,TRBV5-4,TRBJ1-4,TGTGCCAGCAGCTCCCGGGACGCCCCTTTCCGGGAACTGTTTTTT,CASSSRDAPFRELFF
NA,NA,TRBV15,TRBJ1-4,TGTGCCACCAGCAGAGACTCGACGGGAGGAGCCGAAAAACTGTTTTTT,CATSRDSTGGAEKLFF
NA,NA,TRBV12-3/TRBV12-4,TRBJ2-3,TGTGCCAGCAGCGGACACTACGTGGATACGCAGTATTTT,CASSGHYVDTQYF
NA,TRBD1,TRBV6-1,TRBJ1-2,TGTGCCAGCAGTGAAAAGGGACAGGCCTATGGCTACACCTTC,CASSEKGQAYGYTF
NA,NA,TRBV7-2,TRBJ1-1,TGTGCCAGCAGCCCCCATGGTGTGAACACTGAAGCTTTCTTT,CASSPHGVNTEAFF
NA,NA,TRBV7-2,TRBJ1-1,TGTGCCAGCACCCTAGGGTCGGTGAACACTGAAGCTTTCTTT,CASTLGSVNTEAFF
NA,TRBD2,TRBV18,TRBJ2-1,TGTGCCAGCTCACCTCCACTAGCGGGAGATGGGAATGAGCAGTTCTTC,CASSPPLAGDGNEQFF
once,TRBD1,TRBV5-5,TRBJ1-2,TGTGCCAGCAGCTTTGGGACAGGACGAGGAGGGTATGGCTACACCTTC,CASSFGTGRGGYGYTF
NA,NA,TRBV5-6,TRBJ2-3,TGTGCCAGCAGCTTGGGGTCAGGCCAGTATTTT,CASSLGSGQYF
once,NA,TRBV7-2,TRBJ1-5,TGTGCCAGCAGCTTAGGCCAAGGCCGTAATCAGCCCCAGCATTTT,CASSLGQGRNQPQHF
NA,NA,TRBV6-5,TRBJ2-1,TGTGCCAGCAGTCCCCCAGTGGGCTCCTACAATGAGCAGTTCTTC,CASSPPVGSYNEQFF
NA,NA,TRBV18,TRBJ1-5,TGTGCCAGCTCACCAGGGGGTGGGGGCAATCAGCCCCAGCATTTT,CASSPGGGGNQPQHF
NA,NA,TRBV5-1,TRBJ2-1,TGCGCCAGCAGCTCTGACACTTACAATGAGCAGTTCTTC,CASSSDTYNEQFF
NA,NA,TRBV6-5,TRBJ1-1,TGTGCCAGCAGTTTCAGGACTGAAGCTTTCTTT,CASSFRTEAFF
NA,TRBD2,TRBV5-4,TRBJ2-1,TGTGCCAGCAGCCCCCCGGGGGAGTTGGGGGGGGAGCAGTTCTTC,CASSPPGELGGEQFF
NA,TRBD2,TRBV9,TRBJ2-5,TGTGCCAGCAGCGTAGGGTGGACTAGCGAGGGGGAGACCCAGTACTTC,CASSVGWTSEGETQYF
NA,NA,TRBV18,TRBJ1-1,TGTGCCAGCTCACCACTTGAGGGAGACACTGAAGCTTTCTTT,CASSPLEGDTEAFF
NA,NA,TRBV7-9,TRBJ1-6,TGTGCCAGCAGTTGGACAGTTAATTCACCCCTCCACTTT,CASSWTVNSPLHF
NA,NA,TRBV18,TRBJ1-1,TGTGCCAGCTCACTCACAGGGTGGGGCACTGAAGCTTTCTTT,CASSLTGWGTEAFF
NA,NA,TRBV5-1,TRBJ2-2,TGCGCCAGCAGCCCGGGATTCACCGGGGAGCTGTTTTTT,CASSPGFTGELFF
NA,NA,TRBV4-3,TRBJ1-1,TGCGCCAGCAGCCATTTTCGGCAGGGCACTGAAGCTTTCTTT,CASSHFRQGTEAFF
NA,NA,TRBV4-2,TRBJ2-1,TGTGCCAGCAGCCAAGATGTGGGGACAACTTTGTACAATGAGCAGTTCTTC,CASSQDVGTTLYNEQFF